This TCR beta chain was captured in a study of cytomegalovirus exposure and HLA in healthy donors. Overall study: Findings of an earlier analysis included 90 million to 120 million unique TCR beta sequences from 180 million or so T cells. Study results and limitations: Sequencing artifact likely explains a cluster of highly shared sequence variants. Analyzed later, association rates of TCRs varied across HLA loci, with DRB1 most and HLA-C fewest.

This CDR3 region has 14 residues. Per the germline V gene, CDR1 is MNHEY and CDR2 is SVGAGI. V gave up 0 bases and J gave up 4 bases, with 9 bases separating them. Primers: 60 Vbeta forward and 13 Jbeta reverse. TCRdb's table, derived via immunoSEQ multiplex PCR, lists solely in-frame clones and lacks some. The data contain about 100,000 clones, around 62% of them seen just once; the ten biggest clones take up over 3.5%. Notes on this clone: Its antigen is not known.

The chain uses TRBV6-5 and TRBJ1-2, with D possibly TRBD1 on 5 matching bases. The sequence was collected from a man aged 25 to 45 in good health and CMV-seropositive. Sequencing input: PBMCs. The chain's CDR3 is CASSYSTGAYGYTF. The CDR3 region has the DNA TGTGCCAGCAGTTACTCGACTGGGGCCTATGGCTACACCTTC.